The rows below give T cell receptor beta chains drawn from one sample of a study of OX40 agonist ivuxolimab in advanced cancers. The assay was immunoSEQ multiplex PCR, and TCRdb's table has in-frame clones only and misses some. Among approximately 42,000 clones listed, 81% were seen once. Sequenced here: CD4+ or CD8+ T cells sorted from blood, sampled in a trial of the OX40 agonist ivuxolimab. These receptors were collected from an adult with an advanced solid tumor such as melanoma, head and neck, liver or kidney cancer. CDR3s include the opening cysteine and the closing phenylalanine or tryptophan. A D gene is named only where the DNA matches it firmly. The size entry is marked missing in some rows and otherwise reads once, few, many or a size class.

V: TRBV2; D: TRBD1; size: few; J: TRBJ2-6; DNA: TGTGCCAGCAGTGGGACAGGGGGGCCGGGCGGGGCCAACGTCCTGACTTTC; CDR3: CASSGTGGPGGANVLTF
V: TRBV18; D: -; size: -; J: TRBJ2-3; DNA: TGTGCCAGCTCACCACCCAGTCTCTGGGATACGCAGTATTTT; CDR3: CASSPPSLWDTQYF
V: TRBV5-3; D: TRBD1; size: -; J: TRBJ1-3; DNA: TGTGCCAGAAGCATTTCCGGGACAGTCGATGGAAACACCATATATTTT; CDR3: CARSISGTVDGNTIYF
V: TRBV2; D: -; size: few; J: TRBJ2-4; DNA: TGTGCCAGCAGTGATGGGCAGACCAGCGCCAAAAACATTCAGTACTTC; CDR3: CASSDGQTSAKNIQYF
V: TRBV6-1; D: -; size: -; J: TRBJ1-5; DNA: TGTGCCAGCAAAATGTCAGCGGATAGCAATCAGCCCCAGCATTTT; CDR3: CASKMSADSNQPQHF
V: TRBV4-1; D: TRBD1; size: -; J: TRBJ1-5; DNA: TGCGCCAGCAGCAAGAGTACCGGGACAGGGGGAGGCAATCAGCCCCAGCATTTT; CDR3: CASSKSTGTGGGNQPQHF
V: TRBV5-5; D: -; size: once; J: TRBJ2-7; DNA: TGTGCCAGCAGCTTGTACGGGGGCCGCTACGAGCAGTACTTC; CDR3: CASSLYGGRYEQYF
V: TRBV10-3; D: -; size: -; J: TRBJ1-1; DNA: TGTGCCATCAGTGATCCCAGGGGAGTGGGGAACACTGAAGCTTTCTTT; CDR3: CAISDPRGVGNTEAFF
V: TRBV18; D: -; size: -; J: TRBJ2-5; DNA: TGTGCCAGCACCCCGGGTTACTCGCGAGCTCAAGAGACCCAGTACTTC; CDR3: CASTPGYSRAQETQYF
V: TRBV5-1; D: -; size: few; J: TRBJ1-5; DNA: TGCGCCAGCAGCCCGTCGGGGGTCGGATACGGTCAGCCCCAGCATTTT; CDR3: CASSPSGVGYGQPQHF
V: TRBV11-1; D: -; size: -; J: TRBJ2-3; DNA: TGTGCCAGCAATAGAGGGGGAGGTCAGGATACGCAGTATTTT; CDR3: CASNRGGGQDTQYF
V: TRBV4-1; D: -; size: few; J: TRBJ1-1; DNA: TGCGCCAGCAGCCTCCGGCACCTGAATCCGGCTGAAGCTTTCTTT; CDR3: CASSLRHLNPAEAFF
V: TRBV7-9; D: -; size: -; J: TRBJ1-1; DNA: TGTGCCAGCAGCTTAGCGTATCCGAACACTGAAGCTTTCTTT; CDR3: CASSLAYPNTEAFF
V: TRBV7-5; D: -; size: -; J: TRBJ1-5; DNA: TGTGCCAGCAGCCCGCAGGGGAATAGCAATCAGCCCCAGCATTTT; CDR3: CASSPQGNSNQPQHF
V: TRBV5-4; D: TRBD1; size: -; J: TRBJ2-2; DNA: TGTGCCAGCATGGGACAGGGTGCCGCCGGGGAGCTGTTTTTT; CDR3: CASMGQGAAGELFF
V: TRBV10-3; D: TRBD2; size: -; J: TRBJ2-1; DNA: TGTGCCATCAGCAAGCGGGAGGGTCTTTACAATGAGCAGTTCTTC; CDR3: CAISKREGLYNEQFF
V: TRBV5-1; D: -; size: -; J: TRBJ2-7; DNA: TGCGCCAGCAGCTTCGCCCCACAGGGATACGAGCAGTACTTC; CDR3: CASSFAPQGYEQYF
V: TRBV2; D: -; size: -; J: TRBJ1-1; DNA: TGTGCCAGCAAGGCCCAACCAAACACTGAAGCTTTCTTT; CDR3: CASKAQPNTEAFF
V: TRBV29-1; D: -; size: -; J: TRBJ1-1; DNA: TGCAGCGCTCTCTTTGGGAACACTGAAGCTTTCTTT; CDR3: CSALFGNTEAFF
V: TRBV5-5; D: -; size: -; J: TRBJ2-4; DNA: TGTGCCAGCAGCCCCCAGGACATTCAGTACTTC; CDR3: CASSPQDIQYF
V: TRBV19; D: TRBD2; size: -; J: TRBJ2-7; DNA: TGTGCCAGTAGTATCTTCGGCGGACTAGGGAGGGACGAGCAGTACTTC; CDR3: CASSIFGGLGRDEQYF
V: TRBV6-1; D: -; size: -; J: TRBJ1-3; DNA: TGTGCCAGCAGTGAATCAGCTGGAAACACCATATATTTT; CDR3: CASSESAGNTIYF
V: TRBV2; D: TRBD2; size: -; J: TRBJ2-3; DNA: TGTGCCAGCAGCAGACTAGCGGGTCAAGATACGCAGTATTTT; CDR3: CASSRLAGQDTQYF
V: TRBV19; D: -; size: few; J: TRBJ2-2; DNA: TGTGCCACCCTTTCCCCTGCGGGGAAGCTGTTTTTT; CDR3: CATLSPAGKLFF
V: TRBV11-2; D: TRBD2; size: -; J: TRBJ2-1; DNA: TGTGCCAGCAGCTTAGATCTGGGACTAGCGGGAGTGGGTGAGCAGTTCTTC; CDR3: CASSLDLGLAGVGEQFF
V: TRBV7-9; D: -; size: -; J: TRBJ1-5; DNA: TGTGCCAGCAGCCCGGGACCCACGAAGGATCAGCCCCAGCATTTT; CDR3: CASSPGPTKDQPQHF
V: TRBV9; D: -; size: -; J: TRBJ2-5; DNA: TGTGCCAGCAGCGTAGCCAGCACCCAAGAGACCCAGTACTTC; CDR3: CASSVASTQETQYF
V: TRBV5-1; D: TRBD1; size: -; J: TRBJ2-3; DNA: TGCGCCAGCAGCCCAGGGACAGGGGGCACAGATACGCAGTATTTT; CDR3: CASSPGTGGTDTQYF
V: TRBV4-3; D: TRBD2; size: -; J: TRBJ2-1; DNA: TGCGCCAGCAGCCAGGGACTAGCGGCCGACAATGAGCAGTTCTTC; CDR3: CASSQGLAADNEQFF
V: TRBV19; D: -; size: -; J: TRBJ1-3; DNA: TGTGCCAGTAGTGTAAGCTACTCTGGAAACACCATATATTTT; CDR3: CASSVSYSGNTIYF
V: TRBV6-1; D: -; size: -; J: TRBJ1-2; DNA: TGTGCCAGCAGAGTGTCAGCTAACTATGGCTACACCTTC; CDR3: CASRVSANYGYTF
V: TRBV6-5; D: -; size: -; J: TRBJ1-1; DNA: TGTGCCAGCAGTTACTCGGGTAGGGGTAGGGCTTTCTTT; CDR3: CASSYSGRGRAFF
V: TRBV9; D: -; size: -; J: TRBJ1-1; DNA: TGTGCCAGCAGCACCCAAGGGGAAGGCACTGAAGCTTTCTTT; CDR3: CASSTQGEGTEAFF
V: TRBV5-1; D: -; size: -; J: TRBJ1-1; DNA: TGCGCCAGCAGCTTGGACACAGGGTATATTGAAGCTTTCTTT; CDR3: CASSLDTGYIEAFF
V: TRBV4-2; D: -; size: -; J: TRBJ1-2; DNA: TGTGCCAGCAGCCTATCTAGCGCCGACGCCTATGGCTACACCTTC; CDR3: CASSLSSADAYGYTF
V: TRBV7-3; D: -; size: -; J: TRBJ2-7; DNA: TGTGCCAGCAGCTTACGCAGGGGTGCGGAGCAGTACTTC; CDR3: CASSLRRGAEQYF
V: TRBV30; D: -; size: -; J: TRBJ1-5; DNA: TGTGCCTGGAGTGTGGCAGGGCCCGGCAATCAGCCCCAGCATTTT; CDR3: CAWSVAGPGNQPQHF
V: TRBV5-4; D: TRBD2; size: -; J: TRBJ2-5; DNA: TGTGCCAGCAGCTTGAAACTAGCGGGAGGGGTTGGGACGGAGACCCAGTACTTC; CDR3: CASSLKLAGGVGTETQYF
V: TRBV7-8; D: -; size: -; J: TRBJ2-2; DNA: TGTGCCAGCAGCTTAGGTGGCGCCGGGGAGCTGTTTTTT; CDR3: CASSLGGAGELFF
V: TRBV4-2; D: TRBD2; size: few; J: TRBJ2-3; DNA: TGTGCCAGCAGCCAGGGACTAGCGGCCACAGATACGCAGTATTTT; CDR3: CASSQGLAATDTQYF
V: TRBV10-1; D: TRBD2; size: -; J: TRBJ2-2; DNA: TGCGCCAGCAGTGAGTCAGTACTAGCGGGAGGAGTCACCGGGGAGCTGTTTTTT; CDR3: CASSESVLAGGVTGELFF
V: TRBV5-7; D: -; size: -; J: TRBJ2-1; DNA: TGTGCCAGCAGCTTGGAGGAGGCAGCGTTTCCCTACAATGAGCAGTTCTTC; CDR3: CASSLEEAAFPYNEQFF
V: TRBV4-2; D: -; size: -; J: TRBJ2-7; DNA: TGTGCCAGCAGCCAAGACCGAGCAGGGGTCTCCTACGAGCAGTACTTC; CDR3: CASSQDRAGVSYEQYF
V: TRBV6-1; D: TRBD1; size: -; J: TRBJ1-5; DNA: TGTGCCAGCAGTGGGACAGGGAACAATCAGCCCCAGCATTTT; CDR3: CASSGTGNNQPQHF
V: TRBV18; D: TRBD1; size: -; J: TRBJ1-2; DNA: TGTGCCAGCTCACCGGCGGACAGGGGAATATATGGCTACACCTTC; CDR3: CASSPADRGIYGYTF
V: TRBV29-1; D: TRBD1; size: -; J: TRBJ2-5; DNA: TGCAGCGTTGATCGGGACAGGGAGGCCGAGACCCAGTACTTC; CDR3: CSVDRDREAETQYF
V: TRBV5-1; D: -; size: few; J: TRBJ2-5; DNA: TGCGCCAGCAGCTCCCTACTAGGGACTGAGACCCAGTACTTC; CDR3: CASSSLLGTETQYF
V: TRBV2; D: TRBD2; size: -; J: TRBJ2-1; DNA: TGTGCCAGCAGTATCGACGGGACTAGCAGTGCCAATGAGCAGTTCTTC; CDR3: CASSIDGTSSANEQFF
V: TRBV7-8; D: -; size: once; J: TRBJ2-7; DNA: TGTGCCAGCAGCTTGCAGGGATTTTCGTACGAGCAGTACTTC; CDR3: CASSLQGFSYEQYF
V: TRBV5-1; D: -; size: -; J: TRBJ1-6; DNA: TGCGCCAGCAGCTTTTCAGCTGGACCCCTCCACTTT; CDR3: CASSFSAGPLHF
V: TRBV13; D: -; size: -; J: TRBJ1-1; DNA: TGTGCCAGCAGCCCCCTCAGCGTCACTGAAGCTTTCTTT; CDR3: CASSPLSVTEAFF
V: TRBV30; D: TRBD1; size: -; J: TRBJ1-5; DNA: TGTGCCTGGAGTGGACGACAGGGCTCAGGTGGCAATCAGCCCCAGCATTTT; CDR3: CAWSGRQGSGGNQPQHF
V: TRBV25-1; D: -; size: -; J: TRBJ1-2; DNA: TGTGCCAGCAGTGGTGGGGGCTATGGCTACACCTTC; CDR3: CASSGGGYGYTF
V: TRBV6-6; D: TRBD2; size: -; J: TRBJ2-1; DNA: TGTGCCAGCAGCACATATAGCGGGAGGGCTGGAAATGAGCAGTTCTTC; CDR3: CASSTYSGRAGNEQFF
V: TRBV27; D: TRBD1; size: -; J: TRBJ1-5; DNA: TGTGCCAGCAGTTTCTACACAGGGGGCGATCAGCCCCAGCATTTT; CDR3: CASSFYTGGDQPQHF
V: TRBV5-1; D: -; size: -; J: TRBJ2-1; DNA: TGCGCCAGCAGCTTTAACCGGGGCCGGGACCTCTACAATGAGCAGTTCTTC; CDR3: CASSFNRGRDLYNEQFF
V: TRBV7-3; D: -; size: once; J: TRBJ1-1; DNA: TGTGCCAGCAGCGCAACAGTGAACACTGAAGCTTTCTTT; CDR3: CASSATVNTEAFF
V: TRBV27; D: TRBD1; size: once; J: TRBJ1-5; DNA: TGTGCCAGCAGCCGACAGGGGGCCAGCAATCAGCCCCAGCATTTT; CDR3: CASSRQGASNQPQHF